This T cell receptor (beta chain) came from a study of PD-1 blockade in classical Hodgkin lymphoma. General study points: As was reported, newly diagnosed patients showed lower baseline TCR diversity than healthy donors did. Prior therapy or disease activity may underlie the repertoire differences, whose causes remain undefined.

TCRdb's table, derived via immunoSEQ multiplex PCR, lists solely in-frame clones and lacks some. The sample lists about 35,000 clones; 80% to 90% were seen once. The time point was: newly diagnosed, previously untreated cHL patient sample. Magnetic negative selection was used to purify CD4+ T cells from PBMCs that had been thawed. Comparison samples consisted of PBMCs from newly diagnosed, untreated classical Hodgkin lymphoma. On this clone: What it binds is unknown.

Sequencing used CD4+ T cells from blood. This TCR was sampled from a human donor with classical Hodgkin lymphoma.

The CDR3 DNA follows: TGCGCCAGCAGCCTTTATACCTCGGGAGCTAACTATGGCTACACCTTC. This codes for CASSLYTSGANYGYTF. The rearrangement joins TRBV4-1 to TRBJ1-2; D is unresolved. Germline lookup yields CDR1 MGHRA and CDR2 YSYEKL. Trimming took off 4 bases at V and 0 bases at J, with 15 bases between the two ends. There are 16 residues in the CDR3.